Shown below are 7 T cell receptor beta chains from a single sample sequenced in a study of blood T cell repertoires in COVID-19. The protocol was immunoSEQ multiplex PCR, while the TCRdb copy is restricted to in-frame clones and leaves out a portion. Of roughly 86,000 clones in the sample, 70% to 90% were seen once. Input material: peripheral blood. These receptors all stem from an elderly woman with COVID-19, enrolled during active disease.

The chain employs TRBV7-3 and TRBJ2-1; a weak D match, TRBD2 (6 bases). V was shortened by 1 base and J by 0 bases, with 13 bases between the two germline ends. CDR3 length: 17 amino acids. In germline, CDR1 is SGHTA, CDR2 FQGTGA. This CDR3 is CASSLRGDDLSYNEQFF. In DNA, the CDR3 is TGTGCCAGCAGCTTAAGGGGGGACGATCTCTCCTACAATGAGCAGTTCTTC.

V usage is TRBV3-1 (or the pseudogene TRBV3-2) and J usage is TRBJ2-2; TRBD1 aligns across 9 bases. J lost 6 bases, V lost 2 bases, and 4 bases had no gene match. CDR3 length equals 15 residues. The germline gives CDR1 LGHDT, CDR2 YNNKEL (reference sequence). As DNA, the CDR3 is TGTGCCAGCAGCCAAAGGGACAGGGCCCCCGGGGAGCTGTTTTTT. It codes for CASSQRDRAPGELFF.

This clone was observed a handful of times. CDR3 residues: CASSPGGAILNEQFF. The DNA of the CDR3 is TGTGCCAGCTCACCAGGGGGGGCCATTTTGAATGAGCAGTTCTTC. This rearrangement joins TRBV18 to TRBJ2-1, with D perhaps TRBD2 (7 bases). The germline V gene has CDR1 KGHSH and CDR2 LQKENI. Trimming stripped 2 bases from V and 7 bases from J, with 15 bases between. The CDR3 is 15 amino acids. The whole variable domain, remainder taken from reference TRBV18 and TRBJ2-1, is NAGVMQNPRHLVRRRGQEARLRCSPMKGHSHVYWYRQLPEEGLKFMVYLQKENIIDESGMPKERFSAEFPKEGPSILRIQQVVRGDSAAYFCASSPGGAILNEQFFGPGTRLTVL.

V and J are TRBV6-1 and TRBJ1-2; tentative D call: TRBD1 (5 bases). Per germline, CDR1 MNHNS and CDR2 SASEGT. Trimming shortened V by 2 bases and J by 7 bases, and 11 bases separated the two germline ends. The CDR3 runs 13 residues. CDR3 region: CASSELGRVGYTF. The CDR3 bases are TGTGCCAGCAGTGAATTGGGCAGGGTTGGCTACACCTTC.

The gene calls are TRBV27 and TRBJ2-1; 7 nucleotides agree with TRBD2. Germline CDR1 MNHEY, CDR2 SMNVEV (reference sequence). The CDR3 extends over 14 amino acids. The V segment lost 9 bases and the J segment 4 bases; nucleotides outside the gene matches: 9. The CDR3 DNA is TGTGCCAGTTCGAGGGCTAGCGGTTACAATGAGCAGTTCTTC. It codes for CASSRASGYNEQFF.

The chain couples TRBV5-4 to TRBJ2-7, with unresolved D. CDR3 length: 16 amino acids. Germline CDR1 reads SGHNT; CDR2 reads YYREEE (reference sequence). V shed 4 bases and J shed 5 bases, with 22 bases lying between them. The CDR3 loop is CASSPPSWVGEDEQYF. The CDR3 nucleotides are TGTGCCAGCAGCCCTCCTAGTTGGGTAGGAGAGGACGAGCAGTACTTC.

Written as DNA, the CDR3 is TGCGCCAGCACCCCAGACAGGGTCAGCGATCAGCCCCAGCATTTT. The encoded protein is CASTPDRVSDQPQHF. This rearrangement joins TRBV5-1 to TRBJ1-5; TRBD1 agrees at 7 bases. The ends lost 6 bases at V and 5 bases at J; junction bases unmatched: 11. Germline loops: CDR1 SGHRS, CDR2 YFSETQ. The CDR3 consists of 15 residues.